One sample yielded the 32 T cell receptor beta chains listed below, sequenced in a study of response to subunit inactivated influenza vaccine. TCRdb re-called the RT-PCR reads through MiXCR, storing one row per CDR3 protein. The sample has roughly 670,000 distinct CDR3 sequences, 14% seen once. The material was PBMCs from blood, obtained roughly 2 weeks before vaccination. All receptors come from a man aged 50 to 59 who received an inactivated influenza vaccine.

V and J are TRBV4-1 and TRBJ1-1, with 9 bases lining up with TRBD1. Trimming at V came to 1 base and at J to 10 bases, leaving 10 bases not matched to a gene. The CDR3 extends over 15 amino acids. The germline V gene encodes CDR1 MGHRA and CDR2 YSYEKL. The CDR3 reads CASSQGTGVIPGAFF. The CDR3 nucleotides are TGCGCCAGCAGCCAAGGGACAGGGGTTATCCCCGGAGCTTTCTTT.

This clonotype was counted a few times. The chain uses TRBV4-3 and TRBJ2-1; 7 bases map to TRBD1. This CDR3 contains 16 residues. V was pared by 0 bases and J by 7 bases, with 9 bases of the junction left unmatched. Looked up from germline, CDR1 is LGHNA and CDR2 is YSLEER. The CDR3 DNA sequence: TGCGCCAGCAGCCAAGACGGGTCAGGGGGTCTAAATGAGCAGTTCTTC. Amino acids: CASSQDGSGGLNEQFF.

The sample holds a few counts of this clonotype. The gene calls are TRBV6-2 or TRBV6-3 and TRBJ2-7; D gene ambiguous. Trimming pared 2 bases from V and 3 bases from J, leaving 8 bases between. This CDR3 spans 13 amino acids. Germline V lookup: CDR1 MNHEY, CDR2 SVGEGT. CDR3 sequence reads: CASSYVHNYEQYF. Written as DNA, the CDR3 is TGTGCCAGCAGTTACGTTCACAACTACGAGCAGTACTTC.

This clonotype was picked up a small number of times. V is TRBV27 and J is TRBJ1-6; 7 bases are shared with TRBD1. The V gene end was trimmed by 6 bases and the J gene end by 6 bases; junction bases not matched to a gene: 8. The CDR3 covers 15 residues. CDR1 and CDR2 from the germline V gene are MNHEY and SMNVEV (reference sequence). The CDR3 nucleotides read TGTGCCAGCAGAACCACAGGGGTGGGTAATTCACCCCTCCACTTT. Translated: CASRTTGVGNSPLHF.

The chain uses TRBV5-1 and TRBJ2-1; D may match TRBD1 or TRBD2 (5 bases each). Germline CDR1 and CDR2: SGHRS and YFSETQ. The length of the CDR3 is 17 residues. V lost 0 bases, J lost 7 bases, and 20 bases lay in between. CDR3 bases: TGCGCCAGCAGCTTGGCAAGTCGGCGGGTTGAGGGGAATGAGCAGTTCTTC. Translated, it gives CASSLASRRVEGNEQFF.

The CDR3 here is CASSLQTGSQETQYF. The CDR3 nucleotides are TGCGCCAGCAGCCTCCAAACGGGGTCCCAAGAGACCCAGTACTTC. V is TRBV5-1 and J is TRBJ2-5, with a weak D call TRBD2 (5 bases). The CDR3 consists of 15 residues. CDR1 and CDR2 from the germline V gene are SGHRS and YFSETQ. Trimming cost V 4 bases and J 1 base, with 14 bases left between them.

The rearrangement uses TRBV12-3 or TRBV12-4 and TRBJ2-3, with unresolved D. Deletions cut 6 bases from V and 2 bases from J, with 9 bases between. The CDR3 sequence is 13 residues long. The DNA of the CDR3 is TGTGCCAGCAGGATAGACACCACAGATACGCAGTATTTT. Protein product: CASRIDTTDTQYF.

This clonotype was seen at least ten times. CDR3 region: CASSYSGTAVNEQFF. The CDR3 region has the DNA TGTGCCAGCAGTTACTCTGGGACAGCGGTCAATGAGCAGTTCTTC. The chain uses TRBV6-2 or TRBV6-3 and TRBJ2-1; 7 positions agree with TRBD1. V was pared by 0 bases and J by 6 bases, with 5 bases of the junction left unmatched. CDR1 is MNHEY, CDR2 SVGEGT, per germline. The CDR3 has 15 residues.

This clonotype was recorded once. This sequence joins TRBV11-2 and TRBJ2-2; no clear D. Per germline, CDR1 SGHAT and CDR2 FQNNGV. Trimming pared 5 bases from V and 3 bases from J, leaving 13 bases between. The CDR3 extends over 15 amino acids. Here the CDR3 reads CASSRLTADTGELFF. The CDR3 nucleotides read TGTGCCAGCAGCCGCTTAACAGCAGACACCGGGGAGCTGTTTTTT.

This CDR3 is CASSFDPTTGELFF. The CDR3 DNA follows: TGTGCCAGCAGTTTTGACCCGACGACCGGGGAGCTGTTTTTT. The V call is TRBV6-5, the J call TRBJ2-2; D gene uncertain. V gave up 4 bases and J gave up 5 bases, with 11 bases separating them. The germline V gene has CDR1 MNHEY and CDR2 SVGAGI. The CDR3 covers 14 residues.

The gene calls are TRBV29-1 and TRBJ1-1, with D tentatively TRBD1 (5 bases). V was shortened by 4 bases and J by 3 bases, with 12 bases between the two germline ends. Per the germline V gene, CDR1 is SQVTM and CDR2 is ANQGSEA. This CDR3 comprises 13 residues. Here the CDR3 reads CSVGAGTDTEAFF. CDR3 bases: TGCAGCGTTGGGGCAGGGACGGACACTGAAGCTTTCTTT.

This clonotype was recorded a few times. V and J are TRBV6-5 and TRBJ2-5, with D unclear. The CDR3 extends over 15 amino acids. Trimming pared 3 bases from V and 5 bases from J, leaving 16 bases between. Germline V lookup: CDR1 MNHEY, CDR2 SVGAGI. CDR3 in amino acids: CASSYGGKVWETQYF. The CDR3 bases are TGTGCCAGCAGTTATGGTGGCAAGGTGTGGGAGACCCAGTACTTC.

In this sample, this clonotype turned up a few times. The chain employs TRBV20-1 and TRBJ2-1; TRBD1 matches at 7 bases. CDR1 and CDR2 (germline): DFQATT, SNEGSKA (reference sequence). With 5 bases clipped from V and 2 bases from J, the junction kept 9 bases outside the gene matches. This CDR3 is 15 amino acids long. In DNA form, the CDR3 reads TGCAGTGCTGGACCGACAGGGACCGCCTACAATGAGCAGTTCTTC. Protein sequence: CSAGPTGTAYNEQFF.

The chain uses TRBV12-3 or TRBV12-4 and TRBJ2-2, with a weak D call TRBD2 (6 bases). V lost 7 bases to trimming and J lost 4 bases, with 10 bases between them. CDR3 length: 13 amino acids. CDR3 bases: TGTGCCAGCACCCCGGGAGCCACCGGGGAGCTGTTTTTT. It encodes CASTPGATGELFF.

This chain links TRBV5-1 with TRBJ2-3; 13 bases fit TRBD2. Germline CDR1 reads SGHRS; CDR2 reads YFSETQ. V was clipped by 3 bases and J by 1 base; unmatched bases: 5. The CDR3 has 17 amino acids. The CDR3 coding sequence is TGCGCCAGCAGCTCCTGGACTAGCGGGGGCCGCACAGATACGCAGTATTTT. Amino acid sequence: CASSSWTSGGRTDTQYF.

At least ten counts were recorded for this clonotype. The chain uses TRBV5-4 and TRBJ2-7; 8 positions agree with TRBD1. The germline gives CDR1 SGHNT, CDR2 YYREEE (reference sequence). The J segment lost 12 bases and the V segment lost 4 bases, leaving 6 bases of the junction unmatched. The CDR3 spans 11 residues. The CDR3 nucleotides read TGTGCCAGCAGCATTCAGGGACAGGTGTACTTC. Its translation is CASSIQGQVYF.

The J gene is TRBJ2-3, the V gene TRBV20-1; maybe TRBD2 (6 bases). The germline V gene has CDR1 DFQATT and CDR2 SNEGSKA (reference sequence). This CDR3 has 16 residues. V dropped 5 bases and J dropped 4 bases, with 22 bases sitting between them. CDR3 sequence (DNA): TGCAGTGCTTCCTTCCCCCGCGGGGTTTTCGCAGATACGCAGTATTTT. Its protein product is CSASFPRGVFADTQYF.

The gene calls are TRBV5-1 and TRBJ2-2, with D tentatively TRBD2 (7 bases). The ends were cut back, 0 bases at V and 0 bases at J, with 15 bases in the middle. This CDR3 comprises 18 residues. Germline values: CDR1 SGHRS, CDR2 YFSETQ. The CDR3 reads CASSLDGKGGSNTGELFF. The CDR3 nucleotides read TGCGCCAGCAGCTTGGACGGAAAGGGGGGGTCGAACACCGGGGAGCTGTTTTTT.

The genes are TRBV5-5 and TRBJ2-7, with D maybe TRBD2 (6 bases). Germline V gives CDR1 SGHKS, CDR2 YYEKEE (reference sequence). CDR3 length: 10 residues. Trimming shortened V by 10 bases and J by 11 bases, and 16 bases separated the two germline ends. CDR3 protein: CARAEEGEYF. The CDR3 DNA follows: TGTGCCCGGGCCGAGGAGGGAGAGTACTTC. Full variable domain (missing parts from reference TRBV5-5 and TRBJ2-7): DAGVTQSPTHLIKTRGQQVTLRCSPISGHKSVSWYQQVLGQGPQFIFQYYEKEERGRGNFPDRFSARQFPNYSSELNVNALLLGDSALYLCARAEEGEYFGPGTRLTVT.

This clonotype was counted a few times. The chain carries TRBV12-3 or TRBV12-4 and TRBJ1-2; no firm D call. The CDR3 loop spans 13 amino acids. The V end was cut by 6 bases, the J end by 8 bases, with 16 bases between. CDR3 bases: TGTGCCAGCAGCCCCTCGGGATTGGGCGGCTACACCTTC. Protein sequence: CASSPSGLGGYTF.

Ten or more counts support this clonotype. A much larger clone differs by one base, so this may be a read error. The rearrangement links TRBV6-2 or TRBV6-3 to TRBJ2-5; D ambiguous. CDR3 length: 11 amino acids. CDR1 MNHEY and CDR2 SVGEGT come from the germline V gene. V gave up 5 bases and J gave up 5 bases, with 6 bases separating them. The CDR3, as DNA: TGTGCCAGCAGTAACGGGGAGACCCAGTACTTC. This gives the protein CASSNGETQYF.

This clonotype has a count of ten or more. The chain links TRBV7-2 to TRBJ1-2; D is ambiguous. Trimming pared 6 bases from V and 1 base from J, leaving 12 bases between. The CDR3 covers 14 residues. Germline-derived CDR1 and CDR2 are SGHTA and FQGNSA. The CDR3 DNA follows: TGTGCCAGCAGGTACCCCCCAGTTAACTATGGCTACACCTTC. Amino acids: CASRYPPVNYGYTF.

The genes are TRBV27 and TRBJ1-4, with a tentative D call TRBD1 (5 bases). The CDR3 spans 14 residues. V lost 6 bases and J 5 bases, leaving 13 bases between the germline ends. Germline values: CDR1 MNHEY, CDR2 SMNVEV (reference sequence). CDR3 DNA: TGTGCCAGCAGGCCGGGACGGTTAAATGAAAAACTGTTTTTT. It translates to CASRPGRLNEKLFF.

This clonotype has more than one count but fewer than ten. One junction end disagrees with the germline gene, perhaps due to a read error. The V call is TRBV2, the J call TRBJ2-7; 8 nucleotides agree with TRBD1. The CDR3 is made up of 14 amino acids. Germline V gene lookup returns CDR1 SNHLY and CDR2 FYNNEI. The CDR3 here is CASSTGGQSTSFSF. The DNA of the CDR3 is TGTGCCAGCAGTACAGGGGGACAGAGCACCTCTTTCTCCTTC.

This clonotype was seen only a few times. V is TRBV2 and J is TRBJ2-7; TRBD1 agrees at 7 bases. J gave up 3 bases and V 3 bases, and 5 bases lay outside the gene matches. Germline CDR1 SNHLY, CDR2 FYNNEI. This CDR3 region has 14 residues. In DNA, the CDR3 is TGTGCCAGCAGTGACGGGCAGGGGGACTACGAGCAGTACTTC. Protein product: CASSDGQGDYEQYF. Supplemented by reference TRBV2 and TRBJ2-7, the full variable domain reads EPEVTQTPSHQVTQMGQEVILRCVPISNHLYFYWYRQILGQKVEFLVSFYNNEISEKSEIFDDQFSVERPDGSNFTLKIRSTKLEDSAMYFCASSDGQGDYEQYFGPGTRLTVT.

V and J are TRBV4-2 and TRBJ1-2; D perhaps matches TRBD1 (5 bases). Germline assignment: CDR1 LGHNA and CDR2 YNFKEQ. Trimming left V 1 base short and J 8 bases short, with 17 bases between. The CDR3 covers 15 residues. Here the CDR3 reads CASSQALGGVWGYTF. The CDR3 DNA reads TGTGCCAGCAGCCAAGCCTTGGGGGGGGTATGGGGCTACACCTTC.

The rearrangement links TRBV2 to TRBJ1-1, with D maybe TRBD1 (5 bases). CDR3 length equals 15 residues. CDR1 and CDR2 (germline): SNHLY, FYNNEI. With 4 bases removed from V and 3 bases from J, the gap between germline ends came to 15 bases. The CDR3 sequence is CASSVQAGWDTEAFF. The CDR3 DNA reads as TGTGCCAGCAGTGTACAGGCGGGGTGGGACACTGAAGCTTTCTTT.

The chain employs TRBV11-1 and TRBJ2-4; perhaps TRBD1 as D (6 bases). CDR1 is SGHAT and CDR2 is FQDESV in the germline V gene (reference sequence). The CDR3 runs to 15 residues. Trimming took 8 bases from V and 0 from J, leaving 14 bases between them. The CDR3 bases are TGTGCCAGCGGGGGCGCAAATTTAGCCAAAAACATTCAGTACTTC. The encoded protein is CASGGANLAKNIQYF.

J is TRBJ2-3 and V is TRBV11-2, with TRBD2 matching over 11 bases. The CDR3 runs 19 residues. With 4 bases clipped from V and 0 bases from J, the junction kept 12 bases outside the gene matches. Germline CDR1 is SGHAT and CDR2 is FQNNGV. The CDR3 DNA sequence: TGTGCCAGCAGCTATCCGACTAGCGGGACACAAGGGAGCACAGATACGCAGTATTTT. It translates to CASSYPTSGTQGSTDTQYF.

This chain links TRBV7-6 with TRBJ2-1; no definite D call. CDR1 and CDR2 from the germline V gene are SGHVS and FNYEAQ. V shed 4 bases and J shed 4 bases, with 11 bases lying between them. This CDR3 contains 14 residues. CDR3: CASSSVPEYNEQFF. CDR3 coding DNA: TGTGCCAGCAGCTCGGTCCCAGAGTACAATGAGCAGTTCTTC.

Worth noting for this clonotype: Compared with germline, one end of the junction differs, possibly owing to a read error. V is TRBV29-1 and J is TRBJ2-1; the match to TRBD2 covers 13 bases. Per the germline V gene, CDR1 is SQVTM and CDR2 is ANQGSEA. CDR3 length equals 15 residues. As DNA, the CDR3 is TGCAGCGTCCGGACTAGCGGGAGTCGCAGTGGTGAGGAGTTCTTC. This encodes CSVRTSGSRSGEEFF.

This clonotype was detected ten times or more. CDR3: CASSLSSGGVNNEQFF. In nucleotides, the CDR3 is TGTGCCAGCAGTCTATCGTCGGGGGGTGTTAACAATGAGCAGTTCTTC. The V call is TRBV12-3 or TRBV12-4, the J call TRBJ2-1, with 7 bases aligning to TRBD2. This CDR3 comprises 16 residues. V lost 5 bases to trimming and J lost 5 bases; unmatched junction nucleotides: 12.